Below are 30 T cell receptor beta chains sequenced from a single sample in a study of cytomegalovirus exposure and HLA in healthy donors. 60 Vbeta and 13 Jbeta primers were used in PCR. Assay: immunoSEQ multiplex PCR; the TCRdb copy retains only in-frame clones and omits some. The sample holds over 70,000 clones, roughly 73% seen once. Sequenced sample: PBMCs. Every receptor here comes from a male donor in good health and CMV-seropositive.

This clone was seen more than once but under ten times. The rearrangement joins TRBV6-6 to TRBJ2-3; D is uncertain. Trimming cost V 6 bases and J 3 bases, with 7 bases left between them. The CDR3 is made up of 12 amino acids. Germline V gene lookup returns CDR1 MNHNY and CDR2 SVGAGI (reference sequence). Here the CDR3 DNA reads TGTGCCAGCAGCCTAAGAACAGATACGCAGTATTTT. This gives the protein CASSLRTDTQYF.

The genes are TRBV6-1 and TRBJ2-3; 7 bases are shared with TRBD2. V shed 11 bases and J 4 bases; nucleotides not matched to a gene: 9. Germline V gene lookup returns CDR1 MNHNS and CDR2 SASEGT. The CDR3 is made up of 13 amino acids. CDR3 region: CASREGGADTQYF. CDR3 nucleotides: TGTGCCTCCAGGGAGGGTGGCGCAGATACGCAGTATTTT.

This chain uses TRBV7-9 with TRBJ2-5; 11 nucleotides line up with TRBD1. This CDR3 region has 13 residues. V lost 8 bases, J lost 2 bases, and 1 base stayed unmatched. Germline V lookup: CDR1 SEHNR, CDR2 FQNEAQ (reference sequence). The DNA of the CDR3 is TGTGCCAGCCGGGACAGGGGGCAAGAGACCCAGTACTTC. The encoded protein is CASRDRGQETQYF.

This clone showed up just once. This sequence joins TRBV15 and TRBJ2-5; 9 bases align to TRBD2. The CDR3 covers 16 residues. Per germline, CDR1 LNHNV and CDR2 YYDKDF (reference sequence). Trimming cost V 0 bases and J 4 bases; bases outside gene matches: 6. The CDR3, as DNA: TGTGCCACCAGCAGAGATCGGACTAGCGTTTTAGAGACCCAGTACTTC. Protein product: CATSRDRTSVLETQYF.

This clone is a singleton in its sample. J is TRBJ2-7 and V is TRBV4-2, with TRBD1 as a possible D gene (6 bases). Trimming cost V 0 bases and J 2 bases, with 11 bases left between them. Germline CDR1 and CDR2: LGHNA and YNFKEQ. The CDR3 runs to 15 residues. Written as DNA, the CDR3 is TGTGCCAGCAGCCAAGAGGCAGGGGCAGCCTACGAGCAGTACTTC. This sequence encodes CASSQEAGAAYEQYF.

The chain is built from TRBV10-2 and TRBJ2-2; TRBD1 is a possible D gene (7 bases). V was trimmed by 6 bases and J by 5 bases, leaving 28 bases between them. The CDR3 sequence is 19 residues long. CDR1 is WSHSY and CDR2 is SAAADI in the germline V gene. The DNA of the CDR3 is TGCGCCAGCAGAGGGGGAGGAGGGGGCGTAAAAAGCGGGACCGGGGAGCTGTTTTTT. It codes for CASRGGGGGVKSGTGELFF.

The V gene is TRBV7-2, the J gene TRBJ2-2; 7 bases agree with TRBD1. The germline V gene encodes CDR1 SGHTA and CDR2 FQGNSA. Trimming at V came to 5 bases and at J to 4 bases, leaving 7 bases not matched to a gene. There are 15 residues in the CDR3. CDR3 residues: CASSPRQGSTGELFF. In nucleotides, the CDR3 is TGTGCCAGCAGCCCCAGACAGGGCTCCACCGGGGAGCTGTTTTTT.

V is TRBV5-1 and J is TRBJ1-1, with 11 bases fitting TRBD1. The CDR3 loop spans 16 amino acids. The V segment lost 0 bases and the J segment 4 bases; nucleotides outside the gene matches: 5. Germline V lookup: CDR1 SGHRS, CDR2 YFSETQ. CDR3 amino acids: CASSLEGQGAGTEAFF. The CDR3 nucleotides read TGCGCCAGCAGCTTGGAAGGACAGGGGGCGGGCACTGAAGCTTTCTTT. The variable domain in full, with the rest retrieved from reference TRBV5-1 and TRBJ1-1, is KAGVTQTPRYLIKTRGQQVTLSCSPISGHRSVSWYQQTPGQGLQFLFEYFSETQRNKGNFPGRFSGRQFSNSRSEMNVSTLELGDSALYLCASSLEGQGAGTEAFFGQGTRLTVV.

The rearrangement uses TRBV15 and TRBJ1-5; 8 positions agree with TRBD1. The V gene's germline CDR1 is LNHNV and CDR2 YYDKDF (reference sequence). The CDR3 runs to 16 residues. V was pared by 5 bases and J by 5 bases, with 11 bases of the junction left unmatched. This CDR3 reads CATSGANRGKYQPQHF. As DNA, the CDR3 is TGTGCCACCAGCGGAGCAAACAGGGGGAAGTATCAGCCCCAGCATTTT.

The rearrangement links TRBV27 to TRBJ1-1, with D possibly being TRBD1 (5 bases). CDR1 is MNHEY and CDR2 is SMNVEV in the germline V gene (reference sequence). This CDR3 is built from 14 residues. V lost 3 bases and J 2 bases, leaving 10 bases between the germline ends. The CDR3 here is CASSFRQTNTEAFF. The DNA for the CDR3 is TGTGCCAGCAGTTTCCGACAGACTAACACTGAAGCTTTCTTT.

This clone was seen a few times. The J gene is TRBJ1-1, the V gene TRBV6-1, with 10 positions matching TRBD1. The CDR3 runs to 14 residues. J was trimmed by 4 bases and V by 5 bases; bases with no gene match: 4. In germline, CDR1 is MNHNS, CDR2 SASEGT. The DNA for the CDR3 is TGTGCCAGCAGTCTGGACAGGGGGGCCACTGAAGCTTTCTTT. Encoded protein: CASSLDRGATEAFF.

The CDR3 DNA is TGTGCCAGCAGTTTTTTTAGCGGGAACACCGGGGAGCTGTTTTTT. Translating gives CASSFFSGNTGELFF. This chain links TRBV27 with TRBJ2-2; D perhaps matches TRBD2 (6 bases). V lost 3 bases to trimming and J lost 1 base, with 9 bases between them. CDR3 length: 15 amino acids. In germline, CDR1 is MNHEY, CDR2 SMNVEV (reference sequence).

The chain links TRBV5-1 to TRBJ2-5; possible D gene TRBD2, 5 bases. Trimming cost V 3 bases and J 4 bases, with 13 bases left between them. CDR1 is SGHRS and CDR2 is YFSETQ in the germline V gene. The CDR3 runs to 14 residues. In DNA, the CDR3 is TGCGCCAGCAGCTGGACCTCAGGAGGAGAGACCCAGTACTTC. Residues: CASSWTSGGETQYF.

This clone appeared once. The CDR3 sequence is CASSLEGRRGRENIQYF. DNA of the CDR3: TGTGCCAGCAGTTTAGAGGGTCGCCGGGGTCGGGAAAACATTCAGTACTTC. The V gene is TRBV28, the J gene TRBJ2-4; tentative D call: TRBD2 (5 bases). The CDR3 consists of 17 residues. With 2 bases removed from V and 5 bases from J, the gap between germline ends came to 19 bases. Germline loops: CDR1 MDHEN, CDR2 SYDVKM.

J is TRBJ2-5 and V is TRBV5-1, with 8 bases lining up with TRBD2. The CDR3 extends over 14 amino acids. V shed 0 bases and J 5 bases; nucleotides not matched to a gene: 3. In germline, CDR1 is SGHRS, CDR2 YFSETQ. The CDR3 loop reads CASSLASGWETQYF. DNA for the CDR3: TGCGCCAGCAGCTTGGCTAGCGGGTGGGAGACCCAGTACTTC.

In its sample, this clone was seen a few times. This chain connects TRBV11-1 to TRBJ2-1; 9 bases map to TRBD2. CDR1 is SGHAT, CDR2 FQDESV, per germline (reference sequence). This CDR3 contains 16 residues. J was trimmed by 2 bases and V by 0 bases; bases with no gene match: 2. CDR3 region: CASSLALAGTYNEQFF. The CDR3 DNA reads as TGTGCCAGCAGCTTAGCGCTAGCGGGAACCTACAATGAGCAGTTCTTC.

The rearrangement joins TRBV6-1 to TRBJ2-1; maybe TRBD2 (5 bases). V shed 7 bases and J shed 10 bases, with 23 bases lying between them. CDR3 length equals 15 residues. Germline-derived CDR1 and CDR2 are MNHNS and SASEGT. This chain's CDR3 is CASMVRSGLLGEQFF. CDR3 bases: TGTGCCAGCATGGTGAGAAGCGGCCTTCTCGGGGAGCAGTTCTTC.

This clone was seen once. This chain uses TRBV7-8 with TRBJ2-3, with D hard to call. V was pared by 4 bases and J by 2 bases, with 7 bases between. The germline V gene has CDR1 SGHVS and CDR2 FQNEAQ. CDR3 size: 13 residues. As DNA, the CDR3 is TGTGCCAGCAGCTGGGCCGACACAGATACGCAGTATTTT. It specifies CASSWADTDTQYF. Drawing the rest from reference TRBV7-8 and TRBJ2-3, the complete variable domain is GAGVSQSPRYKVAKRGQDVALRCDPISGHVSLFWYQQALGQGPEFLTYFQNEAQLDKSGLPSDRFFAERPEGSVSTLKIQRTQQEDSAVYLCASSWADTDTQYFGPGTRLTVL.

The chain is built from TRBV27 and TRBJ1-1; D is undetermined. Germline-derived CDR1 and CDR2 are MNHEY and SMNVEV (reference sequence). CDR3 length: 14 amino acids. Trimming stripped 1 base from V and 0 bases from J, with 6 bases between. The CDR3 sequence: CASSLYGLNTEAFF. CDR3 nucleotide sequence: TGTGCCAGCAGTTTATATGGCTTGAACACTGAAGCTTTCTTT.

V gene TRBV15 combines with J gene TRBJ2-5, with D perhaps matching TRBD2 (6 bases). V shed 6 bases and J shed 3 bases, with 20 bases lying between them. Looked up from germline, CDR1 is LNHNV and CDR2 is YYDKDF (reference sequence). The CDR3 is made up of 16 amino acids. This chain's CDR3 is CATSQSGGTIKETQYF. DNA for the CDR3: TGTGCCACCAGTCAGAGCGGAGGGACCATCAAAGAGACCCAGTACTTC. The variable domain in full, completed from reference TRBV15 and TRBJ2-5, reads DAMVIQNPRYQVTQFGKPVTLSCSQTLNHNVMYWYQQKSSQAPKLLFHYYDKDFNNEADTPDNFQSRRPNTSFCFLDIRSPGLGDTAMYLCATSQSGGTIKETQYFGPGTRLLVL.

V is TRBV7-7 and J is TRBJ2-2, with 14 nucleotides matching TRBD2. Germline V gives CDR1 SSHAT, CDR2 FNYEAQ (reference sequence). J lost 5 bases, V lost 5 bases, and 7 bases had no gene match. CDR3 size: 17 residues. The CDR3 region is CASSPSGLAGGTGELFF. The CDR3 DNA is TGTGCCAGCAGCCCCAGCGGACTAGCGGGAGGTACCGGGGAGCTGTTTTTT.

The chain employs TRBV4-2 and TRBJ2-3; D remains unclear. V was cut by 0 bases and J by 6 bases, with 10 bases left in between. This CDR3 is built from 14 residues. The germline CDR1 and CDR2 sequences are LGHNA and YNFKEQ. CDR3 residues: CASSQDLGPDTQYF. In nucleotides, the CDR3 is TGTGCCAGCAGCCAAGATCTGGGCCCCGATACGCAGTATTTT.

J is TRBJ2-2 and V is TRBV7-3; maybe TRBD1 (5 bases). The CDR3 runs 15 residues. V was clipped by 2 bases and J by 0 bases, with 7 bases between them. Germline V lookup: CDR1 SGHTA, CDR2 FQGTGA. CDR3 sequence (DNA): TGTGCCAGCAGCTTAGACAGTACGAACACCGGGGAGCTGTTTTTT. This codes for CASSLDSTNTGELFF.

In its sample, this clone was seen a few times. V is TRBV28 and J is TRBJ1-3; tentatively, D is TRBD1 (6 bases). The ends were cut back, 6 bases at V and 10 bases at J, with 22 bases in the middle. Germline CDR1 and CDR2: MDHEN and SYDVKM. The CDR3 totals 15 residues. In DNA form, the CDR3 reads TGTGCCAGCAGCCTCAGGGACACCAGGCGAGTAACCATATATTTT. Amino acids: CASSLRDTRRVTIYF.

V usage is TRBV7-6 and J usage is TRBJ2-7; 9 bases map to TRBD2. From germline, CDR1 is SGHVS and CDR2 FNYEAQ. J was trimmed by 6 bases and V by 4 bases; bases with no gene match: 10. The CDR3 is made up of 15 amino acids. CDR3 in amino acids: CASSSSSGRPLEQYF. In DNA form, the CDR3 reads TGTGCCAGCAGCTCGAGCAGCGGGAGGCCCCTCGAGCAGTACTTC.

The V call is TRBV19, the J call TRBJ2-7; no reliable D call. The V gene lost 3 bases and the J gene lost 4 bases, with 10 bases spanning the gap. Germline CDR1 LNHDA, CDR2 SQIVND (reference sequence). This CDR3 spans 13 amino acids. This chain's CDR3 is CASSMAAGYEQYF. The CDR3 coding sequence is TGTGCCAGTAGTATGGCGGCCGGATACGAGCAGTACTTC.

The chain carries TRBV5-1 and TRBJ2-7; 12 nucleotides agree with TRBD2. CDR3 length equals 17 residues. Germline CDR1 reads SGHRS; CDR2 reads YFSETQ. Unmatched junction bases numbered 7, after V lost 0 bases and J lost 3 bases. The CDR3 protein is CASSLATSGSGNYEQYF. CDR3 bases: TGCGCCAGCAGCTTGGCGACTAGCGGGAGCGGGAACTACGAGCAGTACTTC.

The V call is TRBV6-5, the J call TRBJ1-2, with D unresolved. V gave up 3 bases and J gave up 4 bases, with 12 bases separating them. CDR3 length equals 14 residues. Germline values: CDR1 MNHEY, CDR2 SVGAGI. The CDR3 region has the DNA TGTGCCAGCAGTTATGGGCAGGCATCCTATGGCTACACCTTC. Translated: CASSYGQASYGYTF.

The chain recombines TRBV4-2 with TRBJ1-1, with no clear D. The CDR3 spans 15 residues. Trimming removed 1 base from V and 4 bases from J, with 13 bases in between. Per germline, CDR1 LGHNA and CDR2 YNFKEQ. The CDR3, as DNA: TGTGCCAGCAGCCAAGGGTCCCGAGGCGGCACTGAAGCTTTCTTT. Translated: CASSQGSRGGTEAFF.

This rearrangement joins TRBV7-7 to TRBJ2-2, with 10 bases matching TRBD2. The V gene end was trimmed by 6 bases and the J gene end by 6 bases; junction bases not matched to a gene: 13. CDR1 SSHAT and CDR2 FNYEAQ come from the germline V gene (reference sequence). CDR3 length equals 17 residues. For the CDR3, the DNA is TGTGCCAGCAGTTTGACCCCTAGCGGGAGTTACCCCGGGGAGCTGTTTTTT. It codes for CASSLTPSGSYPGELFF. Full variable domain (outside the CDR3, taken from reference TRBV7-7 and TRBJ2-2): GAGVSQSPRYKVTKRGQDVTLRCDPISSHATLYWYQQALGQGPEFLTYFNYEAQPDKSGLPSDRFSAERPEGSISTLTIQRTEQRDSAMYRCASSLTPSGSYPGELFFGEGSRLTVL.